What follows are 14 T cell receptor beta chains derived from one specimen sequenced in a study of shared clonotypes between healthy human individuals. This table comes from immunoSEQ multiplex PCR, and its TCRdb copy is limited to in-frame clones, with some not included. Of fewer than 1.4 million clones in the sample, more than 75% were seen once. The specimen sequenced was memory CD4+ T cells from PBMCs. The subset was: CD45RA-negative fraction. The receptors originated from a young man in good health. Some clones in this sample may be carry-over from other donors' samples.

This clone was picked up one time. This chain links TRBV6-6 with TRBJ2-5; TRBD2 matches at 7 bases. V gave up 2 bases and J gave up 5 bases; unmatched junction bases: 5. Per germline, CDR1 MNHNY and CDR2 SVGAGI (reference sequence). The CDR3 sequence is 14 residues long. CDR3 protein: CASSYPGRHETQYF. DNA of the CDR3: TGTGCCAGCAGTTACCCCGGGAGGCACGAGACCCAGTACTTC.

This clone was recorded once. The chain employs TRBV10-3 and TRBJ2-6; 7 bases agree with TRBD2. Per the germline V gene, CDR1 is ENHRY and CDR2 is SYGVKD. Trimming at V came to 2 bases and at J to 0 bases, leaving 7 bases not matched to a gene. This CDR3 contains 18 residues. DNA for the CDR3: TGTGCCATCAGTGAGCCACGGGGGGAACTCTCTGGGGCCAACGTCCTGACTTTC. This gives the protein CAISEPRGELSGANVLTF.

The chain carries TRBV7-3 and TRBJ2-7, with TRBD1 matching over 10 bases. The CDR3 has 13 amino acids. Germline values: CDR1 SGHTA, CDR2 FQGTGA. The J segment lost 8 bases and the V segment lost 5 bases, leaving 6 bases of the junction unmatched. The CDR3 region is CASSRDRGSQQYF. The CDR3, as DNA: TGTGCCAGCAGCCGGGACAGGGGTTCCCAGCAGTACTTC.

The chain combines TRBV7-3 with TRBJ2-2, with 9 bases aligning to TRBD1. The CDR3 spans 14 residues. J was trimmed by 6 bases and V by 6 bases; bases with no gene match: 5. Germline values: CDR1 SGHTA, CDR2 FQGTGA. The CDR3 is CASRTTGGPGELFF. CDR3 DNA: TGTGCCAGCAGAACCACAGGGGGCCCCGGGGAGCTGTTTTTT.

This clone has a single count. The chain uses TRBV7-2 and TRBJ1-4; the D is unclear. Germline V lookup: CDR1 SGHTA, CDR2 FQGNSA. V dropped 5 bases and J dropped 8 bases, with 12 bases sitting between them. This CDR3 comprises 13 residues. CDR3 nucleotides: TGTGCCAGCAGCGACAACGGTCGGGAAAAACTGTTTTTT. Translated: CASSDNGREKLFF.

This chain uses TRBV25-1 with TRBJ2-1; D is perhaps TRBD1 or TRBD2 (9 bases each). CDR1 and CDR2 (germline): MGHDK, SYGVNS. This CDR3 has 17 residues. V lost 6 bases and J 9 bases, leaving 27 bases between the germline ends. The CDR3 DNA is TGTGCCAGCAGGGACAGGGGTAGCAGCGGGAGGTGGAGTGAGCAGTTCTTC. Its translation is CASRDRGSSGRWSEQFF.

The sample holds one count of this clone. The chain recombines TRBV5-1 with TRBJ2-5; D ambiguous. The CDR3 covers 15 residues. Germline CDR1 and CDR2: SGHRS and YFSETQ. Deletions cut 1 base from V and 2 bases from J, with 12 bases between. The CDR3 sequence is CASSLLLAVQETQYF. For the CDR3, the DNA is TGCGCCAGCAGCTTGCTGTTAGCAGTACAAGAGACCCAGTACTTC.

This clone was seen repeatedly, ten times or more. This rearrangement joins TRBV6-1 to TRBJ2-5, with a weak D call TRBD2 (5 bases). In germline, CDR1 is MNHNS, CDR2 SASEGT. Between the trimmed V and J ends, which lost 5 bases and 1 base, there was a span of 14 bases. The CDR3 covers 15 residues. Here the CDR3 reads CASSLSTGTQETQYF. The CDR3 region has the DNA TGTGCCAGCAGTCTTTCGACGGGAACCCAAGAGACCCAGTACTTC.

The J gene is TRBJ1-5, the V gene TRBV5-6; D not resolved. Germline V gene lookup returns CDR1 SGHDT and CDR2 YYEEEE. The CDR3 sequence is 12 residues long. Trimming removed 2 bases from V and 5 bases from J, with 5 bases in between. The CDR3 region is CASSFWDQPQHF. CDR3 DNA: TGTGCCAGCAGCTTCTGGGATCAGCCCCAGCATTTT.

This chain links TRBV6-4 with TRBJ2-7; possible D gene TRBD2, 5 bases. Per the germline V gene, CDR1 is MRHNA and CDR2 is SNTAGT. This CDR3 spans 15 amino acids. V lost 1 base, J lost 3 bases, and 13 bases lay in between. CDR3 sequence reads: CASSDWQATSYEQYF. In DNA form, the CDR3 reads TGTGCCAGCAGTGACTGGCAAGCAACTAGCTACGAGCAGTACTTC.

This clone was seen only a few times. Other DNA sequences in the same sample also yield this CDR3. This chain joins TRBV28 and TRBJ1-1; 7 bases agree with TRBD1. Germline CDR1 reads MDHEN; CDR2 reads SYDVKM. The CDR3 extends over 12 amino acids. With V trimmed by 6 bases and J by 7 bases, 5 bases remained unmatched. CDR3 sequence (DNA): TGTGCCAGCAGACTTAGACAGGGTGAAGCTTTCTTT. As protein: CASRLRQGEAFF.

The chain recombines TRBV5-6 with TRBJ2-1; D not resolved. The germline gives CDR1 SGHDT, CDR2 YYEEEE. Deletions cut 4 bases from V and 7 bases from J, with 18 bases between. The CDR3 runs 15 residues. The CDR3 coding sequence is TGTGCCAGCAGCACCCCCGGATCAACTCGGAATGAGCAGTTCTTC. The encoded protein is CASSTPGSTRNEQFF.

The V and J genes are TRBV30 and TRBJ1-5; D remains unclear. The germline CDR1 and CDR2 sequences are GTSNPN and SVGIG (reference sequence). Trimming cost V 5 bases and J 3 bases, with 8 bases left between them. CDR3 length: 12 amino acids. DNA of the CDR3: TGTGCCTGGCGACTCCCCAATCAGCCCCAGCATTTT. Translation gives CAWRLPNQPQHF. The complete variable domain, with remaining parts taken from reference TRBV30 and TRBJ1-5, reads SQTIHQWPATLVQPVGSPLSLECTVEGTSNPNLYWYRQAAGRGLQLLFYSVGIGQISSEVPQNLSASRPQDRQFILSSKKLLLSDSGFYLCAWRLPNQPQHFGDGTRLSIL.

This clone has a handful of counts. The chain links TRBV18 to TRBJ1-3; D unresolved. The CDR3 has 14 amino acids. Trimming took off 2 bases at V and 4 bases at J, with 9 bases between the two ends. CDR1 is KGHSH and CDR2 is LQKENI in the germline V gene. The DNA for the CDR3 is TGTGCCAGCTCACCAACCCCAGTAGGAAACACCATATATTTT. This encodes CASSPTPVGNTIYF. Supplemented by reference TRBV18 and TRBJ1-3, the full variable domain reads NAGVMQNPRHLVRRRGQEARLRCSPMKGHSHVYWYRQLPEEGLKFMVYLQKENIIDESGMPKERFSAEFPKEGPSILRIQQVVRGDSAAYFCASSPTPVGNTIYFGEGSWLTVV.